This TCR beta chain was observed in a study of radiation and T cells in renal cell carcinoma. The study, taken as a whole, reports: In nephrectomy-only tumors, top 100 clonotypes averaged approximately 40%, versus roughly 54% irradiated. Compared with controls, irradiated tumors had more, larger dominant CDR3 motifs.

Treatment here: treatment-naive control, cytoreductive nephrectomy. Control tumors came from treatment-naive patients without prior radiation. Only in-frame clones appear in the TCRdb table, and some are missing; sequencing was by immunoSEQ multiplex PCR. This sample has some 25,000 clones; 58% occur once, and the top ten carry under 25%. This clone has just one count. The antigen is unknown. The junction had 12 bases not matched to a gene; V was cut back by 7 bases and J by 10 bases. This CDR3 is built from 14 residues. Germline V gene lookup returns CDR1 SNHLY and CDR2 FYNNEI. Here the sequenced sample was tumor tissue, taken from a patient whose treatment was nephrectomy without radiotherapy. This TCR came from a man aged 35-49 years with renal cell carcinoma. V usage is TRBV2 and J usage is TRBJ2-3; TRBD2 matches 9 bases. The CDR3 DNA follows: TGTGCCAGCACCCCCCAGGGCGGGAGGGGGTCGCAGTATTTT. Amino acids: CASTPQGGRGSQYF.